This T cell receptor beta chain originates from a study of blood T cells in healthy people across ages (dated by TCRdb to about 2015). About the study as a whole: Template switching captured roughly one uniquely barcoded TCR beta cDNA molecule per two T cells in model experiments. The donors were split into four age groups: young (average 16 years), middle-aged (roughly 39), aged (about 62) and long-lived (under 90). To track age-related changes in TCR beta repertoire diversity, the study relied on deep sequencing normalized with unique cDNA molecular identifiers. The study analyzed two additional independent replicas of 1 million unique cDNA reads from the same blood draw for two donors, one aged 18 to 29 and one aged 80 or older.

What the study reported, not specific to this receptor: The CMV infection status of donors was not known, potentially confounding age-related changes in expanded clonotypes. Conclusive comparison of naive and antigen-experienced compartments was prevented by the profiling of bulk unsorted PBMCs. Compared with the aged group, more naive CD4+ T cells, fewer expanded clones and increased TCR diversity were shown by the long-lived group, suggesting age selection. Observed TCR beta diversity per million T cells fell roughly linearly with age, and a significant reduction was already apparent by age about 43. Total diversity estimates from one million sequenced T cells were considered lower bounds and underestimates. A strong correlation was found between observed TCR beta diversity and the percentage of naive T cells measured by flow cytometry.

There are a few counts of this clonotype. Its cognate antigen has yet to be identified. Nothing much larger sits one base from this clone, and base qualities are not available. To prepare the library, 5' RACE was applied. Sequencing relied on an Illumina HiSeq 2500. The second PCR ran for about 6 to 12 cycles and used a J-beta primer mix along with a sample-barcoded 5' primer. Each TCR beta cDNA molecule received a unique molecular identifier from a template-switch 5' adaptor carrying 12 random nucleotides. Each sample yielded at least 3 million CDR3-containing paired-end reads. First-strand cDNA synthesis was performed from all RNA using the Mint cDNA synthesis kit, with priming by a TRBC-specific oligonucleotide. All cDNA was treated with uracil-DNA glycosylase and then went through a first 18-cycle PCR with the universal primers M1SS and BC2_uni_R. The original methods were these. Normalization of each sample was performed by random selection of 1 million high-quality reads, each carrying a distinct molecular identifier. Instead of being binned into consensus sequences, reads that shared molecular identifiers were thrown out. MiTCR, with a Q25 quality threshold and the strictest error-elimination algorithm, was used for CDR3 identification, clonotype clustering and error correction. A nonparametric unseen species model with Euler transformation was used to estimate a lower bound on total TCR beta diversity. TCRdb cleaned the public reads at Q25 with fastp, built clones with MiXCR and kept in-frame beta chains. Rows are unified per CDR3 protein, each entry keeping the most common DNA and genes. TCRdb, not the authors, supplied the V and J calls. The sample table shows some 760,000 distinct CDR3 sequences, and approximately 25% are seen once. 9.4% of the sample goes to the ten largest clones.

The approximately 40 donors, aged about 6 to 100 years, were systemically healthy Caucasian individuals from Russia. Each donor gave roughly 9.5 milliliters of peripheral blood, collected into EDTA-treated Vacutainer tubes. Ficoll-Paque density-gradient centrifugation was used to isolate PBMCs, with at least 6 million obtained per sample. Total RNA was extracted from PBMCs with Trizol reagent, with at least 6 micrograms obtained per sample. For every donor, flow cytometry on a PBMC aliquot measured the percentage of naive CD45RAhigh/CD27high T cells. CDR1 and CDR2, looked up from the germline V gene, are SGHTA and FQGNSA. V loses 2 bases at its end and J loses 2 bases; junction bases beyond the gene matches: 4. The CDR3 measures 15 amino acids from cysteine to phenylalanine. The only DNA kept is the CDR3, 45 bases in frame from the first base. This same sample was also taken into another study, of T cells of mothers and their children. As described in the second report: Nine systemically healthy Caucasian individuals served as donors, namely three mothers together with their six children. cDNA synthesis used all of the extracted RNA, with roughly 1.5 ug of RNA in each 15 ul reaction. In the second PCR, the M1S primer introduced both the sample barcodes and 2-4 random nucleotides. Over 8.5 million TCR beta CDR3 reads were obtained for each mother, and around 3 million reads were obtained for each child. In both related and unrelated pairs, thymic selection shapes the output of TCR recombination in a similar way, with inherited differences having only a minor effect. Related mother-child pairs always showed normalized repertoire overlap that was slightly higher than in unrelated mother-child pairs, though the difference was never significant. Persistent microchimeric T cell clones were not detected, at a sensitivity of around 99 clones per million clonotypes. Deep NGS was used in the study to compare the TCR beta repertoires of mothers and children and to look for features that separate related mother-child pairs from unrelated individuals. The mean age was around 40 +/- 4 years for the mothers and roughly 10 +/- 4 years for the children. Libraries were sequenced on Illumina HiSeq 2000 with 100+100 nt paired-end reads after adapter ligation with NEBNext reagents. Mother and child libraries were prepared a month apart and sequenced in separate runs to prevent cross-contamination. Between 500,000 and 2,000,000 distinct TCR beta clonotypes were identified per donor. Naive TCR beta clonotypes were estimated from low-frequency clonotypes matched to each donor's FACS-determined naive share, without sorting.

The clonotype originates from a boy aged 10-17 years in good health. The receptor chain draws on TRBV7-2 and TRBJ2-3, and 7 bases in between align with TRBD2. Sequencing was carried out using blood. The CDR3 region reads CASSLLAVSTDTQYF. The DNA reads TGTGCCAGCAGCTTACTAGCGGTCTCCACAGATACGCAGTATTTT. The full variable domain, with segments outside the CDR3 supplied by the reference TRBV7-2 and TRBJ2-3 proteins, appears as GAGVSQSPSNKVTEKGKDVELRCDPISGHTALYWYRQSLGQGLEFLIYFQGNSAPDKSGLPSDRFSAERTGGSVSTLTIQRTQQEDSAVYLCASSLLAVSTDTQYFGPGTRLTVL.